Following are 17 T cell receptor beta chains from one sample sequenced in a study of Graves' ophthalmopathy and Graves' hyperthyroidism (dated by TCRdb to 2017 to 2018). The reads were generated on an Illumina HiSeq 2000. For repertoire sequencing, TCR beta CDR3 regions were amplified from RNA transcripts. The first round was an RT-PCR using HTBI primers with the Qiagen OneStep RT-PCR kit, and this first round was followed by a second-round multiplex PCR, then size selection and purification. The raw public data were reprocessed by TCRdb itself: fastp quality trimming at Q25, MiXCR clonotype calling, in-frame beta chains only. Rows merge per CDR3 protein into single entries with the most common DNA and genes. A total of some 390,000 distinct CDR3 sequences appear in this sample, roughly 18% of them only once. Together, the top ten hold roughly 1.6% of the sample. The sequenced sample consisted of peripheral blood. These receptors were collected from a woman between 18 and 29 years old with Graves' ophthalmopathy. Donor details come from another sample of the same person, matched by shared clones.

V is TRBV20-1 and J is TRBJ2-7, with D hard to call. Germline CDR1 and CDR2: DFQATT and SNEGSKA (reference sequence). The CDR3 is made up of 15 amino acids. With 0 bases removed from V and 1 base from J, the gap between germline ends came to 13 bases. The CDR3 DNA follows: TGCAGTGCTAGAGATCTCGGCGGTACTTCCTACGAGCAGTACTTC. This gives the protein CSARDLGGTSYEQYF.

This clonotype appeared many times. CDR3 nucleotides: TGCAGTGCTAGAGAGAGTCCGGGACAGCAACAAAGACGAGGTTTCTTT. This translates into CSARESPGQQQRRGFF. The chain couples TRBV20-1 to TRBJ1-1; 7 bases align to TRBD1. The CDR3 spans 16 residues. From germline, CDR1 is DFQATT and CDR2 SNEGSKA (reference sequence). The ends lost 0 bases at V and 13 bases at J; junction bases unmatched: 20.

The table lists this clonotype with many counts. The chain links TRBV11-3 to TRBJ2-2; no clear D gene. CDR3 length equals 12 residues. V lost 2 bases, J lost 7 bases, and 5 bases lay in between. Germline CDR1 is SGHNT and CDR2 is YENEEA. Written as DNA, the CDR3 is TGTGCCAGCAGCTTACAAGGCGGGGAGCTGTTTTTT. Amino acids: CASSLQGGELFF. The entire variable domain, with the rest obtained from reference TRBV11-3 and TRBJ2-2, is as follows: EAGVVQSPRYKIIEKKQPVAFWCNPISGHNTLYWYLQNLGQGPELLIRYENEEAVDDSQLPKDRFSAERLKGVDSTLKIQPAELGDSAVYLCASSLQGGELFFGEGSRLTVL.

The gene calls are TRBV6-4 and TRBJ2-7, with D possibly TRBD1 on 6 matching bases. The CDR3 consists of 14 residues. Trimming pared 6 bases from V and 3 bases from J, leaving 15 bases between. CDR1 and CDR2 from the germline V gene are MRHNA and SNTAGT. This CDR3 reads CASSLRGAGYEQYF. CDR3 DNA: TGTGCCAGCAGCCTCAGGGGCGCGGGCTACGAGCAGTACTTC.

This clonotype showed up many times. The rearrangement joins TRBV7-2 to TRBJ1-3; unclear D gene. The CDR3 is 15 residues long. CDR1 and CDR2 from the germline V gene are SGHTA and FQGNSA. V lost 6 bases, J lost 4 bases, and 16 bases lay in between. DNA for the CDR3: TGTGCCAGCAGGCTCGGGGAGGGCTACGGAAACACCATATATTTT. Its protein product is CASRLGEGYGNTIYF.

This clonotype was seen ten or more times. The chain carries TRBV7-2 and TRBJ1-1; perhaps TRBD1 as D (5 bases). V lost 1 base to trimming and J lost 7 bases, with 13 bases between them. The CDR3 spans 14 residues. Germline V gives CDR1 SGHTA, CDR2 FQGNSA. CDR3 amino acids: CASSLVVGAGEAFF. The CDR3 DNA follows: TGTGCCAGCAGCTTAGTTGTCGGGGCGGGTGAAGCTTTCTTT.

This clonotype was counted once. The CDR3 reads CASSFLQLCEQYF. The CDR3, as DNA: TGTGCCAGCAGTTTCCTACAGCTCTGCGAGCAGTACTTC. The genes are TRBV12-3 or TRBV12-4 and TRBJ2-7; D uncertain. The CDR3 sequence is 13 residues long. The V and J ends lost 3 bases and 6 bases respectively, with 12 bases between them.

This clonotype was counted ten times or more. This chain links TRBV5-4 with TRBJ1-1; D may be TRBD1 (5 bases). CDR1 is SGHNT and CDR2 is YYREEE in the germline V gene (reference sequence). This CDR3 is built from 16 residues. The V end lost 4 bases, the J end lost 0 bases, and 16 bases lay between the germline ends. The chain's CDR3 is CASSQPTASMNTEAFF. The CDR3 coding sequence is TGTGCCAGCAGCCAGCCGACAGCGTCAATGAACACTGAAGCTTTCTTT.

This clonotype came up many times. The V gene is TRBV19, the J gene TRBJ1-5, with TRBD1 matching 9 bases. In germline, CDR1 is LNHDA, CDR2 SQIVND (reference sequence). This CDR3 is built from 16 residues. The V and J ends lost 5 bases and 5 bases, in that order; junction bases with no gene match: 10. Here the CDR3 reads CASSPFNRGRDQPQHF. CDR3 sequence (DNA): TGTGCCAGTAGTCCTTTCAACAGGGGGCGCGATCAGCCCCAGCATTTT.

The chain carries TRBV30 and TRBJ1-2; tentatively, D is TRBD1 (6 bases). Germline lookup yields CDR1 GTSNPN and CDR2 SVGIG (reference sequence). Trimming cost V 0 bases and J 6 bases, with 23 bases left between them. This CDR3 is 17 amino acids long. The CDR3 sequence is CAWSVSDRTPFIHGYTF. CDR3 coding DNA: TGTGCCTGGAGTGTAAGCGACAGGACCCCTTTCATCCATGGCTACACCTTC.

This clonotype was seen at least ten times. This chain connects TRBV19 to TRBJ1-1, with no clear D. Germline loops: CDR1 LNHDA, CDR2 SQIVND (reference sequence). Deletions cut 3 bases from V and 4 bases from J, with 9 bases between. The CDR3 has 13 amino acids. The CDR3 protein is CASSMADSTEAFF. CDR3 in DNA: TGTGCCAGTAGTATGGCAGATTCCACTGAAGCTTTCTTT.

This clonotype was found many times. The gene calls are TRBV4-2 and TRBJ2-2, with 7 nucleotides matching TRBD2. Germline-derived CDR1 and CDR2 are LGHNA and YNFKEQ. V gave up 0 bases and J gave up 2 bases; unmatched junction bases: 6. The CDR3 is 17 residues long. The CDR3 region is CASSQDEGTINTGELFF. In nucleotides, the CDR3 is TGTGCCAGCAGCCAAGATGAGGGGACTATCAACACCGGGGAGCTGTTTTTT.

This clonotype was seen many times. DNA of the CDR3: TGTGCCAGCAGCATCGACAGGGCAAAAGCCCGTACGACCCAAGAGACCCAGTACTTC. It encodes CASSIDRAKARTTQETQYF. The chain couples TRBV11-1 to TRBJ2-5, with 7 bases aligning to TRBD1. CDR3 length: 19 residues. Germline V CDR1 and CDR2: SGHAT, FQDESV (reference sequence). V gave up 5 bases and J gave up 1 base; unmatched junction bases: 19.

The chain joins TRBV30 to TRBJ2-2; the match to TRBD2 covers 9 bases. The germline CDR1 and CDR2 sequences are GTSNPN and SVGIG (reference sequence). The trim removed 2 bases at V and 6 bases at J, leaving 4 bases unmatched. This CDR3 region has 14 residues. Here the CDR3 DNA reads TGTGCCTGGAGTTTATGGACTAGCGCCGGGGAGCTGTTTTTT. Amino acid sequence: CAWSLWTSAGELFF.

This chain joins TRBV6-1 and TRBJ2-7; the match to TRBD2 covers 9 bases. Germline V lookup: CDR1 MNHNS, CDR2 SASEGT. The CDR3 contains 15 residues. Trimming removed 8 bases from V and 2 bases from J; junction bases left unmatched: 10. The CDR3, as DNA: TGTGCCAGCCTTTCCCTAGCGGGGCCGACCTACGAGCAGTACTTC. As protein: CASLSLAGPTYEQYF.

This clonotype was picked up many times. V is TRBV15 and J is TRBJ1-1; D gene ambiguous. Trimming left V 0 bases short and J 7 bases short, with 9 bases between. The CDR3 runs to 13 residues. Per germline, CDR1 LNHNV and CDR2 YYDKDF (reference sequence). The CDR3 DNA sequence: TGTGCCACCAGCAGAGAGGTTGGCAATGAAGCTTTCTTT. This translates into CATSREVGNEAFF.

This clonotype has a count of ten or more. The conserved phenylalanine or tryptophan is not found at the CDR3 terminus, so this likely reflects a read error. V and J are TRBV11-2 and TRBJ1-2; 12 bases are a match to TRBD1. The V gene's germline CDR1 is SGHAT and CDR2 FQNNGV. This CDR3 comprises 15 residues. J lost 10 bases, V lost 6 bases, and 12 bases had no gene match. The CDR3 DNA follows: TGTGCCAGCAGGACTTTGGCCGGGACAGGGGGCGACTACACCTCC. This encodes CASRTLAGTGGDYTS.